The clone carrying this T cell receptor (beta chain) was detected ten times or more. What it recognizes is unknown. Amplification of TCR alpha and beta CDR3 regions from RNA used iRepertoire nested multiplex PCR. Input was 100-400 ng of tissue mRNA or PBMC total RNA. TCRdb re-analysed the multiplex PCR reads in MiXCR, keeping a single row per CDR3 protein. This sample has approximately 100,000 distinct CDR3 sequences, with about 30% found just once. The sample comes from a study of glioma-infiltrating T cells. V lost 5 bases to trimming and J lost 6 bases; unmatched junction nucleotides: 4. This CDR3 has 13 residues. Per germline, CDR1 SEHNR and CDR2 FQNEAQ (reference sequence). Study-level results: Only very few CDR3 sequences appeared in both tissue and blood. Non-neoplastic patients had below-expected tissue-blood divergence, while all gliomas exceeded expectation.

V is TRBV7-9 and J is TRBJ1-2, with TRBD1 identical over 9 bases. The sequence was collected from a human donor with low-grade glioma or glioblastoma, undergoing nonglioma brain surgery, or in good health (not recorded which). Sequences were obtained from glioma tissue, nonneoplastic brain tissue, or PBMCs (not recorded which). The CDR3 loop reads CASSAWTGDGYTF. The CDR3 coding sequence is TGTGCCAGCAGCGCATGGACAGGGGATGGCTACACCTTC.